This entry lists 23 T cell receptor beta chains sequenced from one sample in a study of T cells in Graves' hyperthyroidism and ophthalmopathy. Regions amplified from RNA transcripts were the TCR beta CDR3 regions. A first-round RT-PCR of the TCR CDR3 used the HTBI primer set. MiXCR, applied by TCRdb to the multiplex PCR reads, yields one record per CDR3 protein. The sample shows a few hundred thousand distinct CDR3 sequences, roughly 46% of them seen only once. Input material: peripheral blood or thyroid tissue (not recorded which). These receptors were obtained from a woman younger than 35 with Graves' hyperthyroidism.

Many counts were recorded for this clonotype. This chain connects TRBV20-1 to TRBJ1-5, with TRBD1 as a possible D gene (6 bases). Germline assignment: CDR1 DFQATT and CDR2 SNEGSKA (reference sequence). The CDR3 loop spans 14 amino acids. Trimming removed 0 bases at V and 8 bases at J, with 14 bases between. The chain's CDR3 is CSARETGILEPQHF. The CDR3 nucleotides are TGCAGTGCTAGAGAAACAGGGATCCTTGAGCCCCAGCATTTT.

This clonotype was counted at least ten times. V is TRBV19 and J is TRBJ1-1; D unclear. The germline V gene has CDR1 LNHDA and CDR2 SQIVND (reference sequence). This CDR3 contains 14 residues. Deletions cut 2 bases from V and 3 bases from J, with 10 bases between. The CDR3 reads CASSIKGFHTEAFF. Written as DNA, the CDR3 is TGTGCCAGTAGTATAAAAGGGTTTCACACTGAAGCTTTCTTT.

This clonotype was seen many times. The chain employs TRBV14 and TRBJ1-2; D perhaps matches TRBD1 (6 bases). Trimming cost V 4 bases and J 4 bases, with 16 bases left between them. Per the germline V gene, CDR1 is SGHDN and CDR2 is FVKESK. This CDR3 region has 15 residues. The CDR3 bases are TGTGCCAGCAGCCTTCGACAGGTTCCGAGCTATGGCTACACCTTC. Translation gives CASSLRQVPSYGYTF.

The chain combines TRBV6-2 or TRBV6-3 with TRBJ2-7; D might be TRBD2 (7 bases). The V and J ends lost 3 bases and 5 bases respectively, with 14 bases between them. Looked up from germline, CDR1 is MNHEY and CDR2 is SVGEGT. This CDR3 has 14 amino acids. CDR3 nucleotides: TGTGCCAGCAGTTATTGGGGGGGCTCGGACGAGCAGTACTTC. Its translation is CASSYWGGSDEQYF.

J is TRBJ1-1 and V is TRBV10-3; TRBD1 matches 9 bases. The J segment lost 4 bases and the V segment lost 10 bases, leaving 13 bases of the junction unmatched. Germline values: CDR1 ENHRY, CDR2 SYGVKD. CDR3 length: 15 amino acids. CDR3 nucleotides: TGTGCCACCACCGGGACAGGGTTCCAGAGCACTGAAGCTTTCTTT. Amino acids: CATTGTGFQSTEAFF.

This clonotype came up once. CDR3 sequence reads: CASSPPNGRAPDTQYF. DNA for the CDR3: TGTGCCAGCAGCCCCCCCAACGGCAGGGCGCCAGATACGCAGTATTTT. The chain couples TRBV7-9 to TRBJ2-3, with D possibly being TRBD1 (5 bases). The germline V and J ends were trimmed by 5 bases and 4 bases, with 19 bases remaining between them. Germline loops: CDR1 SEHNR, CDR2 FQNEAQ (reference sequence). The CDR3 contains 16 residues.

This clonotype was observed many times. The chain employs TRBV19 and TRBJ2-7; D is tentatively TRBD1 or TRBD2 (6 bases each). The V end was cut by 6 bases, the J end by 0 bases, with 12 bases between. Germline CDR1 is LNHDA and CDR2 is SQIVND (reference sequence). The CDR3 is 14 residues long. DNA for the CDR3: TGTGCCAGTAGGGCGGGACAAAGCTCCTACGAGCAGTACTTC. This encodes CASRAGQSSYEQYF.

In its sample, this clonotype was seen many times. The chain recombines TRBV12-3 or TRBV12-4 with TRBJ1-3; no clear D. Deletions cut 1 base from V and 7 bases from J, with 11 bases between. This CDR3 comprises 14 residues. The CDR3 bases are TGTGCCAGCAGTTTAGTGGGGTCCGAGAACACCATATATTTT. Translating gives CASSLVGSENTIYF.

The chain uses TRBV29-1 and TRBJ1-2; perhaps TRBD1 as D (5 bases). CDR1 is SQVTM, CDR2 ANQGSEA, per germline. The CDR3 is made up of 11 amino acids. V lost 6 bases and J 2 bases, leaving 7 bases between the germline ends. The CDR3 sequence: CSVRGNYGYTF. The CDR3 DNA reads TGCAGCGTCCGGGGGAACTATGGCTACACCTTC.

At least ten counts were recorded for this clonotype. The chain is built from TRBV12-3 or TRBV12-4 and TRBJ1-3; D uncertain. Trimming pared 3 bases from V and 7 bases from J, leaving 16 bases between. The CDR3 runs 15 residues. The CDR3 protein is CASSFVGFGVNTIYF. The CDR3 region has the DNA TGTGCCAGCAGTTTCGTGGGATTCGGCGTCAACACCATATATTTT.

This clonotype was counted at least ten times. The chain links TRBV7-3 to TRBJ2-2; the match to TRBD1 covers 12 bases. Germline CDR1 SGHTA, CDR2 FQGTGA. The trim removed 5 bases at V and 7 bases at J, leaving 5 bases unmatched. This CDR3 is built from 15 residues. The DNA for the CDR3 is TGTGCCAGCAGCACCGGGACAGGGGGCTTCGGGGAGCTGTTTTTT. Its translation is CASSTGTGGFGELFF.

V gene TRBV29-1 combines with J gene TRBJ1-5; possibly TRBD1 for D (5 bases). CDR3 size: 14 residues. V was clipped by 7 bases and J by 7 bases, with 20 bases between them. Looked up from germline, CDR1 is SQVTM and CDR2 is ANQGSEA. The CDR3 loop reads CSASDGDGGQPQHF. The DNA of the CDR3 is TGCAGCGCCTCAGACGGAGACGGGGGGCAGCCCCAGCATTTT.

The table lists this clonotype with many counts. This rearrangement joins TRBV6-6 to TRBJ1-2; D is perhaps TRBD1 (6 bases). The germline V gene encodes CDR1 MNHNY and CDR2 SVGAGI (reference sequence). This CDR3 has 13 residues. The germline V and J ends were trimmed by 7 bases and 8 bases, with 17 bases remaining between them. The DNA of the CDR3 is TGTGCCAGCATACAGACAGGAATTGACGGCTACACCTTC. It specifies CASIQTGIDGYTF.

This clonotype has a count of ten or more. V and J are TRBV7-2 and TRBJ1-1, with D unclear. The V gene's germline CDR1 is SGHTA and CDR2 FQGNSA. V dropped 3 bases and J dropped 0 bases, with 5 bases sitting between them. This CDR3 is 13 amino acids long. CDR3: CASSFDMNTEAFF. CDR3 DNA sequence: TGTGCCAGCAGCTTCGACATGAACACTGAAGCTTTCTTT.

This clonotype was counted between two and nine times. The rearrangement joins TRBV18 to TRBJ2-2, with TRBD1 matching 7 bases. The CDR3 totals 14 residues. Germline V CDR1 and CDR2: KGHSH, LQKENI. With 5 bases clipped from V and 5 bases from J, the junction kept 5 bases outside the gene matches. CDR3 in DNA: TGTGCCAGCTCATCTGACAGGGCAACCGGGGAGCTGTTTTTT. Translation gives CASSSDRATGELFF.

The table lists this clonotype with many counts. The chain is built from TRBV7-9 and TRBJ1-1; TRBD1 matches at 7 bases. Germline V gene lookup returns CDR1 SEHNR and CDR2 FQNEAQ (reference sequence). The CDR3 extends over 16 amino acids. The ends lost 5 bases at V and 2 bases at J; junction bases unmatched: 11. The CDR3 DNA reads as TGTGCCAGCAGCCCAAGACCGGGACAGATAAACACTGAAGCTTTCTTT. It specifies CASSPRPGQINTEAFF. Drawing the rest from reference TRBV7-9 and TRBJ1-1, the complete variable domain is DTGVSQNPRHKITKRGQNVTFRCDPISEHNRLYWYRQTLGQGPEFLTYFQNEAQLEKSRLLSDRFSAERPKGSFSTLEIQRTEQGDSAMYLCASSPRPGQINTEAFFGQGTRLTVV.

The chain links TRBV6-5 to TRBJ2-2, with 7 bases identical to TRBD1. The V and J ends lost 6 bases and 8 bases, in that order; junction bases with no gene match: 9. The CDR3 loop spans 14 amino acids. Germline assignment: CDR1 MNHEY and CDR2 SVGAGI. The CDR3 loop reads CASSLDRVKGELFF. CDR3 DNA sequence: TGTGCCAGCAGCCTCGACAGGGTGAAAGGGGAGCTGTTTTTT.

This clonotype has a handful of counts. The chain carries TRBV5-1 and TRBJ1-1; D is ambiguous. The CDR3 runs to 12 residues. CDR1 and CDR2 from the germline V gene are SGHRS and YFSETQ. The germline V and J ends were trimmed by 5 bases and 5 bases, with 10 bases remaining between them. In nucleotides, the CDR3 is TGCGCCAGCAGTTCCGGATGGACTGAAGCTTTCTTT. It yields the protein CASSSGWTEAFF.

This clonotype came up many times. The chain combines TRBV7-9 with TRBJ2-5, with 11 bases fitting TRBD2. The CDR3 loop spans 15 amino acids. Germline CDR1 reads SEHNR; CDR2 reads FQNEAQ (reference sequence). Trimming removed 6 bases from V and 5 bases from J; junction bases left unmatched: 8. In DNA, the CDR3 is TGTGCCAGCAGATATAGCGGGAGGGCCGGGGAGACCCAGTACTTC. Amino acids: CASRYSGRAGETQYF.

This clonotype was seen a few times. This chain connects TRBV29-1 to TRBJ2-2; 8 nucleotides align to TRBD1. With 6 bases clipped from V and 4 bases from J, the junction kept 7 bases outside the gene matches. The CDR3 covers 14 residues. Germline V gives CDR1 SQVTM, CDR2 ANQGSEA. DNA for the CDR3: TGCAGCGTCCAGACAGGGGAAGGCACCGGGGAGCTGTTTTTT. It translates to CSVQTGEGTGELFF.

The V call is TRBV24-1, the J call TRBJ1-4, with D possibly matching TRBD1 (5 bases). The V and J ends lost 7 bases and 8 bases respectively, with 16 bases between them. CDR3 length: 14 residues. From germline, CDR1 is KGHDR and CDR2 SFDVKD. The CDR3 spells CATRTVREKEKLFF. The CDR3 region has the DNA TGTGCCACCAGGACAGTCAGGGAGAAGGAAAAACTGTTTTTT.

This chain joins TRBV11-2 and TRBJ2-7, with D possibly TRBD1 on 7 matching bases. The germline V and J ends were trimmed by 3 bases and 4 bases, with 19 bases remaining between them. The germline V gene has CDR1 SGHAT and CDR2 FQNNGV. The CDR3 contains 16 residues. CDR3 nucleotide sequence: TGTGCCAGCAGCTTCGTCCCGACAGGGACTGGTTACGAGCAGTACTTC. Translated, it gives CASSFVPTGTGYEQYF.

The sample holds many counts of this clonotype. The rearrangement uses TRBV28 and TRBJ2-7; D is ambiguous. There are 10 residues in the CDR3. V was trimmed by 10 bases and J by 3 bases, leaving 7 bases between them. Germline V gene data show CDR1 as MDHEN and CDR2 as SYDVKM. This CDR3 is CATVDYEQYF. As DNA, the CDR3 is TGTGCCACCGTGGACTACGAGCAGTACTTC.